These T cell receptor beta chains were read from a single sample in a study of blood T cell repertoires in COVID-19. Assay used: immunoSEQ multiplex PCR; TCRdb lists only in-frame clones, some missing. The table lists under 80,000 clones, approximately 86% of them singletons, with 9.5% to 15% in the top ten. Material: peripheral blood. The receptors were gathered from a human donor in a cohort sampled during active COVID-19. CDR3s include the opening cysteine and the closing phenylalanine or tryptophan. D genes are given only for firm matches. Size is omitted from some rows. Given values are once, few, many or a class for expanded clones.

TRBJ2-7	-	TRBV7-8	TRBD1	CASSPGQGYEQYF	TGTGCCAGCAGCCCAGGACAGGGGTACGAGCAGTACTTC
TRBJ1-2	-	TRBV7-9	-	CASSARVGRDYGYTF	TGTGCCAGCAGCGCCCGGGTGGGCAGGGACTATGGCTACACCTTC
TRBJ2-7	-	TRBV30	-	CAWSVVGRGSYEQYF	TGTGCCTGGAGTGTGGTGGGCCGGGGCTCCTACGAGCAGTACTTC
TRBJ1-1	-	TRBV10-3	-	CAIKDTIMNTEAFF	TGTGCCATCAAGGACACCATAATGAACACTGAAGCTTTCTTT
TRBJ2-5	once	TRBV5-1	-	CASSLGLGERETQYF	TGCGCCAGCAGCTTGGGTCTGGGTGAGCGAGAGACCCAGTACTTC
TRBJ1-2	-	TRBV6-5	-	CASSLMESSYGYTF	TGTGCCAGCAGTTTAATGGAGTCGAGCTATGGCTACACCTTC
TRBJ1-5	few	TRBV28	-	CASSLYGSNQPQHF	TGTGCCAGCAGTTTATACGGTAGCAATCAGCCCCAGCATTTT
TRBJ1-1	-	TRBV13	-	CASSLTRGTEAFF	TGTGCCAGCAGCTTAACCAGGGGAACTGAAGCTTTCTTT
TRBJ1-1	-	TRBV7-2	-	CASSLGANREAFF	TGTGCCAGCAGCTTAGGAGCCAACCGTGAAGCTTTCTTT
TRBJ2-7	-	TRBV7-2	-	CASSLFQDSYEQYF	TGTGCCAGCAGCTTATTTCAGGACTCGTACGAGCAGTACTTC
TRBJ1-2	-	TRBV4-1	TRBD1	CASSQADRGGYGYTF	TGCGCCAGCAGCCAAGCGGACAGGGGCGGTTATGGCTACACCTTC
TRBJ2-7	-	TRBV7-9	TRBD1	CASSRRDRGAHEQYF	TGTGCCAGCAGCCGCCGGGACAGGGGGGCCCACGAGCAGTACTTC
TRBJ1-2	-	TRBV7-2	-	CASSPGGGYGYTF	TGTGCCAGCAGCCCCGGTGGCGGCTATGGCTACACCTTC
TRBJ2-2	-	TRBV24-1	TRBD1	CATSDPGQGGKLFF	TGTGCCACCAGTGATCCAGGACAGGGTGGAAAGCTGTTTTTT
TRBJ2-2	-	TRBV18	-	CASSPGEANTGELFF	TGTGCCAGCTCACCGGGAGAGGCGAACACCGGGGAGCTGTTTTTT
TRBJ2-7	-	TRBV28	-	CASSLGSAYEQYF	TGTGCCAGCAGTTTGGGGAGTGCCTACGAGCAGTACTTC
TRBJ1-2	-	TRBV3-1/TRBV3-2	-	CASSQDQDSLLYGYTF	TGTGCCAGCAGCCAAGATCAGGACAGTCTTCTCTATGGCTACACCTTC
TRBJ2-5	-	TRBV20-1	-	CSARTGETQYF	TGCAGTGCTAGAACCGGGGAGACCCAGTACTTC
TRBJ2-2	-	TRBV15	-	CATSQTIKLGGDNTGELFF	TGTGCCACCAGCCAAACAATAAAGTTAGGAGGGGACAACACCGGGGAGCTGTTTTTT
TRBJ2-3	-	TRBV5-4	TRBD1	CASSLPGQGFSRTDTQYF	TGTGCCAGCAGCCTGCCGGGACAGGGTTTTTCCCGCACAGATACGCAGTATTTT
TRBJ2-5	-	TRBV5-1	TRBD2	CASSDQGTSISQYF	TGCGCCAGCAGCGATCAGGGGACTAGCATCTCCCAGTACTTC
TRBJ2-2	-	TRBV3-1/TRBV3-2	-	CASSQQGELFF	TGTGCCAGCAGCCAACAGGGGGAGCTGTTTTTT
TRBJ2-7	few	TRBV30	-	CAWSDRKVSYEQYF	TGTGCCTGGAGCGACAGGAAAGTTTCCTACGAGCAGTACTTC
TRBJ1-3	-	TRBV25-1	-	CASSESSSGNTIYF	TGTGCCAGCAGTGAAAGTAGTTCTGGAAACACCATATATTTT
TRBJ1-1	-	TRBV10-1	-	CASSEFAREVFF	TGCGCCAGCAGTGAGTTCGCCAGGGAGGTTTTCTTT
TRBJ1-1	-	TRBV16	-	CASSQSGGGSEAFF	TGTGCCAGCAGCCAATCTGGGGGAGGGAGTGAAGCTTTCTTT
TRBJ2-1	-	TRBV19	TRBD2	CASSPSGLAGNEQFF	TGTGCCAGTAGTCCCTCGGGACTAGCGGGGAATGAGCAGTTCTTC
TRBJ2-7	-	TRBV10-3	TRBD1	CAISGTGSTYEQYF	TGTGCCATCAGTGGGACAGGGTCTACCTACGAGCAGTACTTC
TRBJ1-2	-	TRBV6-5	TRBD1	CASIPTGGVYGYTF	TGTGCCAGCATCCCCACAGGGGGTGTCTATGGCTACACCTTC
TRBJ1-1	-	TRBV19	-	CASSTGGGPEAFF	TGTGCCAGTAGTACTGGGGGGGGCCCTGAAGCTTTCTTT
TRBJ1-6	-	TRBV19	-	CASRGESRNSPLHF	TGTGCCAGTAGGGGAGAAAGTAGGAATTCACCCCTCCACTTT
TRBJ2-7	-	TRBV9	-	CASSVVGGEQYF	TGTGCCAGCAGCGTGGTCGGGGGTGAGCAGTACTTC
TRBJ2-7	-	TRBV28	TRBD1	CASSLLAQGGHEQYF	TGTGCCAGCAGTTTACTCGCTCAAGGGGGCCACGAGCAGTACTTC
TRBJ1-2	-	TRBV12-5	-	CASGLAGSGGYTF	TGTGCTAGTGGTTTGGCAGGGTCTGGCGGCTACACCTTC
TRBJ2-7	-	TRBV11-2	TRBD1	CASSTWTGPDYEQYF	TGTGCCAGCAGCACCTGGACAGGTCCGGACTACGAGCAGTACTTC
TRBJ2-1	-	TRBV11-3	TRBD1	CASSFTGQGYNEQFF	TGTGCCAGCAGCTTCACGGGACAGGGGTACAATGAGCAGTTCTTC
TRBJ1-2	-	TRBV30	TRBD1	CAWSADRGTNYGYTF	TGTGCCTGGAGTGCCGACAGGGGCACGAACTATGGCTACACCTTC
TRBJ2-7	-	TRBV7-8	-	CASSKERGALSYEQYF	TGTGCCAGCAGTAAAGAACGGGGGGCCCTCTCCTACGAGCAGTACTTC
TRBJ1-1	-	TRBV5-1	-	CASSLGPGGMNTEAFF	TGCGCCAGCAGCTTGGGCCCGGGGGGCATGAACACTGAAGCTTTCTTT
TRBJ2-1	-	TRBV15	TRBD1	CATSRGTGGNEQFF	TGTGCCACCAGCCGGGGGACAGGGGGCAATGAGCAGTTCTTC
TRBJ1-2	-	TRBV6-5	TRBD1	CASREQGVRGYTF	TGTGCCAGCCGGGAACAGGGGGTTAGGGGCTACACCTTC
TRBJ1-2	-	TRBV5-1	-	CASSPDTDYGYTF	TGCGCCAGCAGCCCCGACACAGACTATGGCTACACCTTC